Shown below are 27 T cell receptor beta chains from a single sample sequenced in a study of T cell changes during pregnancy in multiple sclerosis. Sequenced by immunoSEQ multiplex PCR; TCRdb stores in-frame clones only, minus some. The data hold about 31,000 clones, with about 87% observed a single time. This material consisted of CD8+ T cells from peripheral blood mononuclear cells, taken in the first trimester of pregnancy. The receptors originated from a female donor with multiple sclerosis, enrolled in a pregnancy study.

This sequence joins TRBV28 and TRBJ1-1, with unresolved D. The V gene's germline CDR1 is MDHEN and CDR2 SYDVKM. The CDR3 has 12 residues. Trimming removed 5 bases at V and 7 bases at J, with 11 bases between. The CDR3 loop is CASSLRGNEAFF. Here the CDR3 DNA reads TGTGCCAGCAGTCTCCGGGGAAATGAAGCTTTCTTT.

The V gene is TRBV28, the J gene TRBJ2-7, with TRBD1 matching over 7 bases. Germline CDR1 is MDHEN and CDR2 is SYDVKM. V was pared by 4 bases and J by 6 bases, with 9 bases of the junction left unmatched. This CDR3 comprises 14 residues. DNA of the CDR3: TGTGCCAGCAGTTCCACAGGGGAGATAGCCGAGCAGTACTTC. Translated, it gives CASSSTGEIAEQYF.

DNA for the CDR3: TGTGCCAGCAGCGAGACAGGGGATCATTCACCCCTCCACTTT. This encodes CASSETGDHSPLHF. The rearrangement links TRBV9 to TRBJ1-6; 8 bases are a match to TRBD1. Germline-derived CDR1 and CDR2 are SGDLS and YYNGEE. The CDR3 extends over 14 amino acids. V shed 3 bases and J 8 bases; nucleotides not matched to a gene: 4.

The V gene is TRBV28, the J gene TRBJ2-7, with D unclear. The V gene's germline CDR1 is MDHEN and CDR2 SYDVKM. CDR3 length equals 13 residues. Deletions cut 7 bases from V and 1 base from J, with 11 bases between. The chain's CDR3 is CASTVGGSYEQYF. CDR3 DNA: TGTGCCAGCACAGTAGGCGGTTCCTACGAGCAGTACTTC.

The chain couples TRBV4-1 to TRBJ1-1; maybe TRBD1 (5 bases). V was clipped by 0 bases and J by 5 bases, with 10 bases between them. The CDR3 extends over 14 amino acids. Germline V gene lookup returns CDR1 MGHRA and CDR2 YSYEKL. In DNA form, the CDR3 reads TGCGCCAGCAGCCAAGATTCTAGGGGTACTGAAGCTTTCTTT. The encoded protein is CASSQDSRGTEAFF.

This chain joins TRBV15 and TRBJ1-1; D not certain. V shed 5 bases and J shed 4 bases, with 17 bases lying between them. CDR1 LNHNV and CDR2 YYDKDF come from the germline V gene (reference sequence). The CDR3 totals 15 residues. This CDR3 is CATSADSRGGTEAFF. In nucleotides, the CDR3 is TGTGCCACCAGCGCGGACTCTCGGGGAGGCACTGAAGCTTTCTTT.

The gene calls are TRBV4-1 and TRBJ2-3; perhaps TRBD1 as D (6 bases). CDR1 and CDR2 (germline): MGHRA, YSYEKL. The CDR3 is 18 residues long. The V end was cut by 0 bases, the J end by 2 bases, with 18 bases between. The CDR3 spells CASSQDGGGRGYTDTQYF. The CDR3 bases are TGCGCCAGCAGCCAAGATGGGGGCGGCAGGGGATACACAGATACGCAGTATTTT.

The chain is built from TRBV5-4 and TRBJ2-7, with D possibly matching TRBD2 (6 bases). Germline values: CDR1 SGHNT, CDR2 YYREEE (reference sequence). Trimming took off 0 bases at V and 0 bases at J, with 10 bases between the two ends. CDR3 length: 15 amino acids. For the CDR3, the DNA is TGTGCCAGCAGCTTGGACGCGGGGAACTCCTACGAGCAGTACTTC. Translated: CASSLDAGNSYEQYF.

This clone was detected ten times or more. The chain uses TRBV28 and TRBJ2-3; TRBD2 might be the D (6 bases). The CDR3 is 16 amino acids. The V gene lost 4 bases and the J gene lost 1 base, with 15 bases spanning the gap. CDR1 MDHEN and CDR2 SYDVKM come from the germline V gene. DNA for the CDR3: TGTGCCAGCAGTTCTATGGGTAGCGGTGGCACAGATACGCAGTATTTT. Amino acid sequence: CASSSMGSGGTDTQYF.

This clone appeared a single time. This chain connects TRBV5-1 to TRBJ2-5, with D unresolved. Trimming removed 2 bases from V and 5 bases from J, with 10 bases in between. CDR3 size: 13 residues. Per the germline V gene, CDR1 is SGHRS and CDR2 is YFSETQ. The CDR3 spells CASSLARIETQYF. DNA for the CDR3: TGCGCCAGCAGCTTAGCGAGGATCGAGACCCAGTACTTC. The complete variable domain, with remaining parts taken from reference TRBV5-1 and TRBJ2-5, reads KAGVTQTPRYLIKTRGQQVTLSCSPISGHRSVSWYQQTPGQGLQFLFEYFSETQRNKGNFPGRFSGRQFSNSRSEMNVSTLELGDSALYLCASSLARIETQYFGPGTRLLVL.

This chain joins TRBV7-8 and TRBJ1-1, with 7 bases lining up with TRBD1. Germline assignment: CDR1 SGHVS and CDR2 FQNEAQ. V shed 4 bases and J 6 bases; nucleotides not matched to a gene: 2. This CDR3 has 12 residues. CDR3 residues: CASSSDRAEAFF. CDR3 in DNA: TGTGCCAGCAGCTCCGACAGGGCTGAAGCTTTCTTT.

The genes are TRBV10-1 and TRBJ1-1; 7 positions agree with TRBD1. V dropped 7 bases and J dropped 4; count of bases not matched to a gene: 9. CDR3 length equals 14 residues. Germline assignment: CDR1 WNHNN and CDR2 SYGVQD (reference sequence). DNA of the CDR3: TGCGCCAGCAATTCAGGGGGGTGGATCACTGAAGCTTTCTTT. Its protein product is CASNSGGWITEAFF.

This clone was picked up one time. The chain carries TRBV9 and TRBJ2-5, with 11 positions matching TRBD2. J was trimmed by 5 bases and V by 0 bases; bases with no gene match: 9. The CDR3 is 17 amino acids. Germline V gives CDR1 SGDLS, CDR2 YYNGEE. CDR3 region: CASSVGDSGGGRETQYF. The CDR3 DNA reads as TGTGCCAGCAGCGTAGGCGATAGCGGGGGGGGGCGTGAGACCCAGTACTTC. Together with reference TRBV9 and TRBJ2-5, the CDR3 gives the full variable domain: DSGVTQTPKHLITATGQRVTLRCSPRSGDLSVYWYQQSLDQGLQFLIQYYNGEERAKGNILERFSAQQFPDLHSELNLSSLELGDSALYFCASSVGDSGGGRETQYFGPGTRLLVL.

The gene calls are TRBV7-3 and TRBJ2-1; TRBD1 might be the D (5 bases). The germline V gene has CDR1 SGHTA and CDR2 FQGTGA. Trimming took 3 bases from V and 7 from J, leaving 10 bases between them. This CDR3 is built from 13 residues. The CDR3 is CASSLDIINEQFF. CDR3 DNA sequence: TGTGCCAGCAGCTTGGACATAATAAATGAGCAGTTCTTC.

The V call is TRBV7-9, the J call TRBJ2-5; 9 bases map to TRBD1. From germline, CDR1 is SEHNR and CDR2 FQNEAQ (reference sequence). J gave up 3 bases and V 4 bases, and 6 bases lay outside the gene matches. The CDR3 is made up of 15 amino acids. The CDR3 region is CASSSATGGEETQYF. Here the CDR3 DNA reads TGTGCCAGCAGCTCAGCCACAGGGGGCGAAGAGACCCAGTACTTC. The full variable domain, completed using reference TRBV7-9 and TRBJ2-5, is DTGVSQNPRHKITKRGQNVTFRCDPISEHNRLYWYRQTLGQGPEFLTYFQNEAQLEKSRLLSDRFSAERPKGSFSTLEIQRTEQGDSAMYLCASSSATGGEETQYFGPGTRLLVL.

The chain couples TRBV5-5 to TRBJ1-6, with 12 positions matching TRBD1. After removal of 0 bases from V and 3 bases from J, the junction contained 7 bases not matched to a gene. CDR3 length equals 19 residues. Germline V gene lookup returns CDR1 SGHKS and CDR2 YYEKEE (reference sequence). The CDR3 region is CASSLGRGQGASYNSPLHF. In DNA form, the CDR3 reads TGTGCCAGCAGCTTGGGTAGGGGACAGGGGGCCAGCTATAATTCACCCCTCCACTTT.

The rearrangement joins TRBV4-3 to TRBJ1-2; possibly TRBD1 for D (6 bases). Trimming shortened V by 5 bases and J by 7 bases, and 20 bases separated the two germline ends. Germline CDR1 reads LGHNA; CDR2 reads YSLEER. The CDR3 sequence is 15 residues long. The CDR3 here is CASSEKGHPGGGYTF. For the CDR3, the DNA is TGCGCCAGCAGCGAGAAGGGACACCCGGGCGGTGGCTACACCTTC.

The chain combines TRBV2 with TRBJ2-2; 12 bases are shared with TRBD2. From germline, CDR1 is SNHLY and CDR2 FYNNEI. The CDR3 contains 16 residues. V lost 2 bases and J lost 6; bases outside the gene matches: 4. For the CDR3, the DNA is TGTGCCAGCAGTGAAACTAGCGGGGGGAGGGCCGGGGAGCTGTTTTTT. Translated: CASSETSGGRAGELFF. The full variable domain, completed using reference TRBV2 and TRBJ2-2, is EPEVTQTPSHQVTQMGQEVILRCVPISNHLYFYWYRQILGQKVEFLVSFYNNEISEKSEIFDDQFSVERPDGSNFTLKIRSTKLEDSAMYFCASSETSGGRAGELFFGEGSRLTVL.

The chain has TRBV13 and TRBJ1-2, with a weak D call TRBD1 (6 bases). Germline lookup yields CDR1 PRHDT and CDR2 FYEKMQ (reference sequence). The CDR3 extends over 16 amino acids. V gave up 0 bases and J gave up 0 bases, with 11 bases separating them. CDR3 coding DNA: TGTGCCAGCAGCTTAGGGGGGGCGCCTCCTAACTATGGCTACACCTTC. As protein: CASSLGGAPPNYGYTF.

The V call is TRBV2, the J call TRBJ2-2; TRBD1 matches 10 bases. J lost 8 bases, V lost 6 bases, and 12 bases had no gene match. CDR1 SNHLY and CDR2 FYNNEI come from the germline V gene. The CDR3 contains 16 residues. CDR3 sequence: CASSTPGTGALGELFF. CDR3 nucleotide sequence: TGTGCCAGCAGCACGCCCGGGACAGGGGCCTTGGGGGAGCTGTTTTTT.

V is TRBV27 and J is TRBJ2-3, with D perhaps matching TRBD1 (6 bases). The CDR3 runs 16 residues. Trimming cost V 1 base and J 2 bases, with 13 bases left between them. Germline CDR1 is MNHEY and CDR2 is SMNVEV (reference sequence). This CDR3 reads CASSLFRDRLTDTQYF. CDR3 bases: TGTGCCAGCAGTTTATTTCGAGACAGGCTCACAGATACGCAGTATTTT.

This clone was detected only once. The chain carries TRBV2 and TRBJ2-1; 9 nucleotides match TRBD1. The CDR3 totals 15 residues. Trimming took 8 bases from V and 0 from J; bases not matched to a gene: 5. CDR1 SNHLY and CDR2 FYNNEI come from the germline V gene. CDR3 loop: CASSSGQGSYNEQFF. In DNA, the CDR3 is TGTGCCAGCTCCTCGGGACAGGGCTCCTACAATGAGCAGTTCTTC.

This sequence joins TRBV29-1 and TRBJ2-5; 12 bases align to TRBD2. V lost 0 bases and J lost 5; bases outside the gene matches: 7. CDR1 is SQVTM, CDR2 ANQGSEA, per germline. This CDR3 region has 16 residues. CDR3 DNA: TGCAGCGTTGAAGATTGGCTAGCGGGAGGGGAGGAGACCCAGTACTTC. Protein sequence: CSVEDWLAGGEETQYF. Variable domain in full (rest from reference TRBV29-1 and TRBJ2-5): SAVISQKPSRDICQRGTSLTIQCQVDSQVTMMFWYRQQPGQSLTLIATANQGSEATYESGFVIDKFPISRPNLTFSTLTVSNMSPEDSSIYLCSVEDWLAGGEETQYFGPGTRLLVL.

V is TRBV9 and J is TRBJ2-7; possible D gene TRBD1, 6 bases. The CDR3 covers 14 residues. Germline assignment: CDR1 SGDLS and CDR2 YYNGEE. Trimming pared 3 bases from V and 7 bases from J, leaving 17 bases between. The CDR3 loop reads CASSGSLTGQEQYF. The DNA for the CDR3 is TGTGCCAGCAGCGGGTCCCTCACAGGGCAGGAGCAGTACTTC.

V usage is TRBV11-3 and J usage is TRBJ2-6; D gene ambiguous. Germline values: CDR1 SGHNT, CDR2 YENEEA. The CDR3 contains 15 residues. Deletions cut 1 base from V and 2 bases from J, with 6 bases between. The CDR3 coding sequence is TGTGCCAGCAGCTTAGGGGCAGCTGGGGCCAACGTCCTGACTTTC. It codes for CASSLGAAGANVLTF. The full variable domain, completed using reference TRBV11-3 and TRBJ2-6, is EAGVVQSPRYKIIEKKQPVAFWCNPISGHNTLYWYLQNLGQGPELLIRYENEEAVDDSQLPKDRFSAERLKGVDSTLKIQPAELGDSAVYLCASSLGAAGANVLTFGAGSRLTVL.

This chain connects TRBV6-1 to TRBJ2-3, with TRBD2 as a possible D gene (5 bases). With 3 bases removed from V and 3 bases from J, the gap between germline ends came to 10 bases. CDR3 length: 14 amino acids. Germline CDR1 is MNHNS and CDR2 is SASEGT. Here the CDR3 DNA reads TGTGCCAGCAGTGAGAGGGAAGGGACAGATACGCAGTATTTT. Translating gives CASSEREGTDTQYF.

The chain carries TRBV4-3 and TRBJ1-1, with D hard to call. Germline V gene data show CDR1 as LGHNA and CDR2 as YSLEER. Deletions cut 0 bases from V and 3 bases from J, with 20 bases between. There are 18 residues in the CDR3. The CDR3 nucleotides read TGCGCCAGCAGCCAAGATTGGCAGGCCGCACCTCGACACACTGAAGCTTTCTTT. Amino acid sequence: CASSQDWQAAPRHTEAFF.